This T cell receptor (beta chain) emerged from a study of regulatory T cells in long-lasting Graves disease. The time point is: newly diagnosed GD, antithyroid drugs for less than 3 months. The authors made the TCR library using RNA they extracted from PBMCs. This clonotype was seen a handful of times. Building the TCR beta libraries relied on iRepertoire HTBI primers, and CDR3 regions underwent Arm-PCR. From the multiplex PCR reads, TCRdb called clonotypes with MiXCR, one entry per CDR3 protein. The top ten clones hold roughly 9.7% of a sample with about 540,000 distinct CDR3 sequences, about 13% of them seen once. This CDR3 spans 14 amino acids. CDR1 and CDR2 from the germline V gene are MGHRA and YSYEKL. The germline V and J ends were trimmed by 5 bases and 5 bases, with 16 bases remaining between them. These data were also reused for a study on T cells in Graves' hyperthyroidism and ophthalmopathy. As that study records: Ophthalmopathy and stable hyperthyroidism were told apart by a 13 V-J model.

The sequences come from peripheral blood mononuclear cells (PBMCs), collected at new diagnosis, from a patient treated with antithyroid drugs. This receptor was obtained from a man aged 25-45 years with Graves disease. The V gene is TRBV4-1, the J gene TRBJ2-7; D is unresolved. As DNA, the CDR3 is TGCGCCAGCAGCTCCCCTACGGGTTCCGACGAGCAGTACTTC. Translation: CASSSPTGSDEQYF.